Below are 10 T cell receptor beta chains sequenced from a single sample in a study of blood T cell repertoires in COVID-19. This table comes from immunoSEQ multiplex PCR, and its TCRdb copy is limited to in-frame clones, with some not included. The sample contains about 75,000 clones, 88% of which appear only once. The sequencing input was peripheral blood. These receptors all come from a human donor in a cohort sampled during active COVID-19.

The chain employs TRBV24-1 and TRBJ2-1; D call uncertain. Germline V gives CDR1 KGHDR, CDR2 SFDVKD. This CDR3 comprises 14 residues. V was clipped by 1 base and J by 8 bases, with 11 bases between them. The CDR3 reads CATSDFGVLDEQFF. In DNA, the CDR3 is TGTGCCACCAGTGATTTCGGAGTCTTGGATGAGCAGTTCTTC.

This chain uses TRBV6-5 with TRBJ1-5; the match to TRBD1 covers 10 bases. Germline trimming cut 8 bases from V and 5 bases from J; bases unmatched to any gene: 3. The CDR3 spans 13 residues. The germline V gene has CDR1 MNHEY and CDR2 SVGAGI. The CDR3 coding sequence is TGTGCCAGCGGACAGGGGGTTGATCAGCCCCAGCATTTT. Amino acid sequence: CASGQGVDQPQHF.

This chain links TRBV5-1 with TRBJ1-4; 9 bases are shared with TRBD1. This CDR3 is 17 amino acids long. CDR1 SGHRS and CDR2 YFSETQ come from the germline V gene. After removal of 0 bases from V and 3 bases from J, the junction contained 6 bases not matched to a gene. The CDR3 protein is CASSLAGGQGSNEKLFF. CDR3 nucleotide sequence: TGCGCCAGCAGCTTGGCCGGGGGACAGGGTTCTAATGAAAAACTGTTTTTT.

The chain joins TRBV14 to TRBJ1-2; D possibly corresponds to TRBD1 (5 bases). Per germline, CDR1 SGHDN and CDR2 FVKESK. The CDR3 totals 15 residues. The V and J ends lost 4 bases and 5 bases respectively, with 17 bases between them. The CDR3 DNA sequence: TGTGCCAGCAGCCCGGCTCCGGGCCGGGGGTATGGCTACACCTTC. Protein product: CASSPAPGRGYGYTF.

CDR3 bases: TGCAGCGTGATCAGGGGGTTGGGGGACACAGATACGCAGTATTTT. Its protein is CSVIRGLGDTDTQYF. The rearrangement links TRBV29-1 to TRBJ2-3; 7 nucleotides agree with TRBD1. Germline V gene sequence: CDR1 SQVTM, CDR2 ANQGSEA. The CDR3 has 15 amino acids. The ends lost 6 bases at V and 2 bases at J; junction bases unmatched: 11.

This clone was seen a handful of times. The V and J genes are TRBV6-5 and TRBJ2-2, with D possibly matching TRBD1 (5 bases). This CDR3 region has 15 residues. The V gene's germline CDR1 is MNHEY and CDR2 SVGAGI. V gave up 7 bases and J gave up 0 bases, with 12 bases separating them. The CDR3 is CASNRGHANTGELFF. CDR3 bases: TGTGCCAGCAATCGCGGACACGCGAACACCGGGGAGCTGTTTTTT.

The rearrangement uses TRBV5-1 and TRBJ1-3, with D unclear. The germline V gene encodes CDR1 SGHRS and CDR2 YFSETQ. Trimming shortened V by 4 bases and J by 0 bases, and 8 bases separated the two germline ends. The CDR3 extends over 14 amino acids. The CDR3 nucleotides read TGCGCCAGCAGCCCTGTCAGCTCTGGAAACACCATATATTTT. It codes for CASSPVSSGNTIYF.

V is TRBV15 and J is TRBJ2-7; 7 nucleotides match TRBD1. This CDR3 region has 15 residues. J lost 5 bases, V lost 3 bases, and 10 bases had no gene match. CDR1 is LNHNV and CDR2 is YYDKDF in the germline V gene (reference sequence). The CDR3 nucleotides read TGTGCCACCAGCAGGGAACGACAGGGCGTCGACGAGCAGTACTTC. It encodes CATSRERQGVDEQYF.

The rearrangement links TRBV28 to TRBJ1-2; 7 bases agree with TRBD1. Germline trimming cut 4 bases from V and 2 bases from J; bases unmatched to any gene: 1. There are 13 residues in the CDR3. CDR1 is MDHEN and CDR2 is SYDVKM in the germline V gene. The DNA of the CDR3 is TGTGCCAGCAGTTCGGGACAGAACTATGGCTACACCTTC. As protein: CASSSGQNYGYTF.

This chain uses TRBV6-6 with TRBJ2-7, with TRBD2 matching 9 bases. Germline values: CDR1 MNHNY, CDR2 SVGAGI (reference sequence). The V gene end was trimmed by 0 bases and the J gene end by 2 bases; junction bases not matched to a gene: 5. The CDR3 covers 16 residues. The CDR3 is CASSYSIAGAAYEQYF. The CDR3, as DNA: TGTGCCAGCAGTTACTCGATAGCGGGAGCGGCCTACGAGCAGTACTTC.